This TCR beta chain was identified in a study of blood T cells in healthy people across ages. The use of a sample-barcoded 5' primer and a J-beta primer mix characterized a second PCR of about 7 to 12 cycles. TCRdb passed the 5' RACE reads through MiXCR, listing each CDR3 protein once. The table includes more than 1.4 million distinct CDR3 sequences, approximately 38% detected once. In regard to this clonotype: Antigen unknown.

V dropped 3 bases and J dropped 8; count of bases not matched to a gene: 9. The CDR3 runs to 15 residues. Per the germline V gene, CDR1 is KGHSH and CDR2 is LQKENI. Study-wide findings and caveats: Possibly confounding the expanded clonotype changes was the fact that donor CMV status was unknown.

The source is a young woman in good health. Material: blood. This chain connects TRBV18 to TRBJ1-2, with 10 bases fitting TRBD1. The DNA of the CDR3 is TGTGCCAGCTCACCCCTCCTGGACAGGGGGTTCGGCTACACCTTC. This sequence encodes CASSPLLDRGFGYTF.